This TCR beta chain was captured in a study of blood T cells in healthy people across ages. Deletions cut 4 bases from V and 7 bases from J, with 13 bases between. Germline V CDR1 and CDR2: MNHEY, SMNVEV (reference sequence). This CDR3 is built from 13 residues. Combining a sample-barcoded 5' primer with a J-beta primer mix, a second PCR ran for about 7 to 11 cycles. In TCRdb, the 5' RACE reads were re-called with MiXCR into one record per CDR3 protein. In the table there are some 730,000 distinct CDR3 sequences, 20% to 25% of which are singletons. The clonotype was recovered from a man between 65 and 80 years old in good health. The rearrangement joins TRBV27 to TRBJ1-2; TRBD1 is a possible D gene (6 bases). The specimen sequenced was blood. CDR3 bases: TGTGCCAGCAGTTATACAGGGTTAGGTGGCTACACCTTC. Protein: CASSYTGLGGYTF.